These 16 T cell receptor beta chains came from one sample sequenced in a study of shared clonotypes between healthy human individuals (dated by TCRdb to the early 2020s). To prepare the library, the immunoSEQ multiplex PCR assay was applied. The source is immuneACCESS, and TCRdb retained only in-frame sequences with V and J called. Part of the clones is not carried over; for the studies checked, unresolved V genes explain less than half of this, and the remainder is unexplained. This sample holds approximately 2.4 million clones; roughly 95% were observed only once. The ten largest clones add up to approximately 0.13% of the sample. Material for sequencing was naive CD4+ T cells sorted from blood. The sample's cell subset or site label is to be understood as: CD45RA+ positively selected. The receptors come from a man younger than 35 in good health.

V and J are TRBV11-2 and TRBJ2-5; TRBD2 might be the D (5 bases). V gave up 6 bases and J gave up 2 bases, with 10 bases separating them. This CDR3 comprises 13 residues. Germline V gives CDR1 SGHAT, CDR2 FQNNGV. CDR3 nucleotides: TGTGCCAGCAGACCGACGGGGCAAGAGACCCAGTACTTC. Translation: CASRPTGQETQYF.

The chain is built from TRBV29-1 and TRBJ2-7, with 12 bases fitting TRBD1. The germline CDR1 and CDR2 sequences are SQVTM and ANQGSEA. The CDR3 length is 15 residues. V lost 1 base and J lost 2; bases outside the gene matches: 3. This CDR3 is CSVEGGQGAAYEQYF. CDR3 bases: TGCAGCGTTGAAGGGGGACAGGGGGCAGCCTACGAGCAGTACTTC.

The chain's CDR3 is CASSLGIRGETQYF. The CDR3 DNA reads as TGTGCCAGCAGCTTGGGTATCCGAGGGGAGACCCAGTACTTC. V usage is TRBV5-4 and J usage is TRBJ2-5, with D possibly TRBD2 on 5 matching bases. The CDR3 consists of 14 residues. V lost 0 bases to trimming and J lost 5 bases, with 11 bases between them. CDR1 is SGHNT, CDR2 YYREEE, per germline (reference sequence).

The chain couples TRBV5-1 to TRBJ1-1; 10 nucleotides agree with TRBD1. J lost 4 bases, V lost 4 bases, and 13 bases had no gene match. Germline V gene sequence: CDR1 SGHRS, CDR2 YFSETQ. The CDR3 covers 17 residues. CDR3 region: CASSPSGTGVDGTEAFF. CDR3 nucleotide sequence: TGCGCCAGCAGCCCTTCCGGGACAGGGGTTGACGGCACTGAAGCTTTCTTT. Variable domain in full (rest from reference TRBV5-1 and TRBJ1-1): KAGVTQTPRYLIKTRGQQVTLSCSPISGHRSVSWYQQTPGQGLQFLFEYFSETQRNKGNFPGRFSGRQFSNSRSEMNVSTLELGDSALYLCASSPSGTGVDGTEAFFGQGTRLTVV.

This clone has only one observation. CDR3 sequence reads: CASRSGRGRGYGYTF. CDR3 nucleotide sequence: TGTGCCAGCAGGAGTGGAAGGGGACGGGGCTATGGCTACACCTTC. The chain has TRBV2 and TRBJ1-2; maybe TRBD1 (5 bases). Germline lookup yields CDR1 SNHLY and CDR2 FYNNEI. V was pared by 6 bases and J by 4 bases, with 18 bases between. CDR3 length: 15 amino acids.

Here the CDR3 DNA reads TGTGCCATCAGTGGGGGGCGGGAGGCCTACAATGAGCAGTTCTTC. Amino acids: CAISGGREAYNEQFF. V and J are TRBV10-3 and TRBJ2-1, with TRBD2 matching over 8 bases. J was trimmed by 2 bases and V by 4 bases; bases with no gene match: 4. The CDR3 consists of 15 residues. CDR1 and CDR2 from the germline V gene are ENHRY and SYGVKD.

The chain couples TRBV18 to TRBJ2-1; D is uncertain. V gave up 2 bases and J gave up 0 bases, with 8 bases separating them. The CDR3 contains 15 residues. Germline V gene sequence: CDR1 KGHSH, CDR2 LQKENI. Written as DNA, the CDR3 is TGTGCCAGCTCACCAGGCAGTAGCTCCTACAATGAGCAGTTCTTC. Its protein is CASSPGSSSYNEQFF.

As for this clone: Different DNA sequences within this sample yield the same CDR3. The rearrangement links TRBV6-1 to TRBJ2-1, with TRBD2 matching over 7 bases. The CDR3 is 11 amino acids. Germline trimming cut 6 bases from V and 10 bases from J; bases unmatched to any gene: 3. The germline V gene encodes CDR1 MNHNS and CDR2 SASEGT. The chain's CDR3 is CASSRSGEQFF. In DNA, the CDR3 is TGTGCCAGCAGCCGTAGCGGGGAGCAGTTCTTC.

This sequence joins TRBV5-1 and TRBJ2-1; D gene ambiguous. Germline loops: CDR1 SGHRS, CDR2 YFSETQ. Trimming pared 0 bases from V and 9 bases from J, leaving 4 bases between. This CDR3 contains 11 residues. The CDR3 is CASSLVGEQFF. For the CDR3, the DNA is TGCGCCAGCAGCTTGGTAGGTGAGCAGTTCTTC.

V usage is TRBV18 and J usage is TRBJ1-2; D not certain. Germline V gene lookup returns CDR1 KGHSH and CDR2 LQKENI. This CDR3 is built from 14 residues. The V end was cut by 2 bases, the J end by 2 bases, with 9 bases between. The CDR3 sequence: CASSPRSRNYGYTF. The CDR3 DNA reads TGTGCCAGCTCACCAAGATCCAGGAACTATGGCTACACCTTC.

Regarding this clone: At the DNA level, this CDR3 is encoded by other sequences in the same sample as well. The chain couples TRBV30 to TRBJ1-2, with D perhaps matching TRBD1 (6 bases). Germline values: CDR1 GTSNPN, CDR2 SVGIG (reference sequence). CDR3 length: 13 residues. Trimming took 3 bases from V and 2 from J, leaving 10 bases between them. For the CDR3, the DNA is TGTGCCTGGAGAAGTCAGGGGAACTATGGCTACACCTTC. Translated: CAWRSQGNYGYTF.

In its sample, this clone was seen once. The chain links TRBV19 to TRBJ1-5; D is ambiguous. CDR3 length: 14 amino acids. Trimming cost V 6 bases and J 3 bases, with 12 bases left between them. CDR1 and CDR2 from the germline V gene are LNHDA and SQIVND (reference sequence). CDR3 nucleotides: TGTGCCAGTAGCTGGACGGCGCCCAATCAGCCCCAGCATTTT. It yields the protein CASSWTAPNQPQHF.

The chain combines TRBV30 with TRBJ1-4; no clear D. The CDR3 runs to 12 residues. CDR1 is GTSNPN and CDR2 is SVGIG in the germline V gene (reference sequence). V was pared by 1 base and J by 7 bases, with 7 bases between. The CDR3 loop is CAWSGGSEKLFF. The CDR3 nucleotides read TGTGCCTGGAGTGGGGGTAGTGAAAAACTGTTTTTT.

The chain links TRBV5-1 to TRBJ1-3; D is perhaps TRBD1 (6 bases). This CDR3 is built from 16 residues. V lost 2 bases to trimming and J lost 0 bases, with 12 bases between them. Looked up from germline, CDR1 is SGHRS and CDR2 is YFSETQ. The CDR3 loop is CASSFSGGLSGNTIYF. CDR3 in DNA: TGCGCCAGCAGCTTCAGTGGGGGCCTCTCTGGAAACACCATATATTTT.

The chain uses TRBV2 and TRBJ1-6; 8 nucleotides line up with TRBD1. The ends lost 10 bases at V and 8 bases at J; junction bases unmatched: 10. CDR3 size: 14 residues. Germline CDR1 is SNHLY and CDR2 is FYNNEI. The CDR3 coding sequence is TGTGCCACCTCCCCGGGACAGGTCCATTCACCCCTCCACTTT. As protein: CATSPGQVHSPLHF.

This chain joins TRBV13 and TRBJ2-1; 9 nucleotides agree with TRBD2. V was clipped by 5 bases and J by 9 bases; unmatched bases: 14. The germline CDR1 and CDR2 sequences are PRHDT and FYEKMQ (reference sequence). The CDR3 has 16 amino acids. The CDR3 loop reads CASSPVRSGGPGEQFF. CDR3 nucleotide sequence: TGTGCCAGCAGCCCCGTTAGAAGCGGGGGGCCCGGTGAGCAGTTCTTC.